Following are 2 T cell receptor beta chains from one sample sequenced in a study of control samples from healthy donors and cancer patients. Generated by immunoSEQ multiplex PCR, the TCRdb table keeps only in-frame clones and is missing some. Of 160,000 or so clones in the sample, 80% to 95% are singletons; the top ten hold 0.65% to 0.75%. The source material was blood. Source of these receptors: a woman in her twenties or thirties in good health.

CDR3 amino acids: CASSTKTSGRWNEQFF. CDR3 DNA: TGTGCCAGCAGCACCAAGACTAGCGGGAGGTGGAATGAGCAGTTCTTC. V and J are TRBV9 and TRBJ2-1; TRBD2 agrees at 13 bases. Germline V CDR1 and CDR2: SGDLS, YYNGEE. The J segment lost 7 bases and the V segment lost 4 bases, leaving 8 bases of the junction unmatched. The CDR3 extends over 16 amino acids.

As DNA, the CDR3 is TGTGCCAGCAGTTTATGGGCCGGGGAGCTGTTTTTT. This translates into CASSLWAGELFF. V is TRBV27 and J is TRBJ2-2; D not certain. The V end lost 1 base, the J end lost 6 bases, and 3 bases lay between the germline ends. CDR3 length: 12 residues. Germline assignment: CDR1 MNHEY and CDR2 SMNVEV (reference sequence).